These 6 T cell receptor beta chains originate from one sample sequenced in a study of T cells in Graves' hyperthyroidism and ophthalmopathy. RNA transcripts served as the template for amplifying TCR beta CDR3 regions. The TCR CDR3 first-round RT-PCR relied on the HTBI primer set. TCRdb redid the calling of the multiplex PCR reads with MiXCR, one entry per CDR3 protein. The data hold some 740,000 distinct CDR3 sequences, with 12% to 15% observed a single time. The specimen was blood. These receptors were taken from a woman aged 18-30 years with Graves' hyperthyroidism.

To note about this clonotype: This may be a read error: a much more frequent sequence differs by one nucleotide. The chain is built from TRBV7-2 and TRBJ2-1; D is perhaps TRBD2 (5 bases). The germline V gene has CDR1 SGHTA and CDR2 FQGNSA. CDR3 length: 15 residues. DNA of the CDR3: TGTGCCAGCACCTGGACTCCAAGCTCCTACAGTGAGCAGTTCTTC. Translated, it gives CASTWTPSSYSEQFF.

The chain employs TRBV30 and TRBJ2-2; TRBD2 agrees at 14 bases. Germline V gives CDR1 GTSNPN, CDR2 SVGIG (reference sequence). The CDR3 is made up of 19 amino acids. V dropped 3 bases and J dropped 1; count of bases not matched to a gene: 10. CDR3 sequence: CAWSPTGLAGGGNTGELFF. The CDR3, as DNA: TGTGCCTGGAGCCCTACCGGACTAGCGGGAGGTGGGAACACCGGGGAGCTGTTTTTT.

The sample holds many counts of this clonotype. The V call is TRBV28, the J call TRBJ1-6; D ambiguous. Germline CDR1 is MDHEN and CDR2 is SYDVKM. CDR3 length: 16 residues. V lost 6 bases and J lost 0, with 12 bases in between. The CDR3 coding sequence is TGTGCCAGCAGGGAAGGACGGAGCTCCTATAATTCACCCCTCCACTTT. It is translated as CASREGRSSYNSPLHF.

Only a few counts were recorded for this clonotype. The DNA of the CDR3 is TGTGCCAGCAGCCTAGCGGGACAAGTTACCTCTGGGGCCAACGTCCTGACTTTC. It is translated as CASSLAGQVTSGANVLTF. The chain is built from TRBV12-3 or TRBV12-4 and TRBJ2-6, with TRBD2 identical over 9 bases. There are 18 residues in the CDR3. J was trimmed by 0 bases and V by 6 bases; bases with no gene match: 9.

This clonotype occurred many times. This chain links TRBV27 with TRBJ2-2; possibly TRBD1 for D (5 bases). V was clipped by 4 bases and J by 5 bases, with 11 bases between them. In germline, CDR1 is MNHEY, CDR2 SMNVEV (reference sequence). This CDR3 region has 14 residues. The CDR3 sequence: CASSSQQGTGELFF. As DNA, the CDR3 is TGTGCCAGCAGTTCACAGCAGGGAACCGGGGAGCTGTTTTTT.

There are many counts of this clonotype. This chain uses TRBV7-2 with TRBJ2-2; weak D call: TRBD1 (7 bases). Trimming pared 1 base from V and 7 bases from J, leaving 16 bases between. The CDR3 is 16 residues long. The germline V gene has CDR1 SGHTA and CDR2 FQGNSA. The CDR3, as DNA: TGTGCCAGCAGCTTAGTCGGCGGGACAGTCAACGGGGAGCTGTTTTTT. Protein: CASSLVGGTVNGELFF.